This T cell receptor beta chain was recovered during a study of T-cell memory formation after mild COVID-19. Looking at the study overall: TCR clusters mostly belonged to single donors.

This CDR3 has 15 residues. The germline V and J ends were trimmed by 6 bases and 5 bases, with 20 bases remaining between them. Germline assignment: CDR1 MNHEY and CDR2 SMNVEV (reference sequence). TCRdb redid the calling of the 5' RACE reads with MiXCR, one entry per CDR3 protein. The table shows 550,000 to 600,000 distinct CDR3 sequences, with roughly a sixth occurring only once. This clonotype was seen a handful of times. The clonotype comes from an adult woman who had mild COVID-19 (a few samples of this study predate the infection). Cell type and time point are not known. Material: PBMCs or a T cell subset sorted from them (not recorded which). This sequence joins TRBV27 and TRBJ2-7; D unclear. The CDR3 reads CASRLASAVGNEQYF. CDR3 coding DNA: TGTGCCAGCAGGTTAGCTTCAGCAGTAGGAAACGAGCAGTACTTC.